This entry is about one T cell receptor (beta chain). What it recognizes is unknown. Target depth was 1 in 200,000 to 1 in 1 million T cells, about 10x per clonotype. Sequencing used immunoSEQ multiplex PCR; TCRdb keeps in-frame clones, though not all of them. The sample has 150,000 or so clones; about 79% are singletons. Approximately 2 micrograms of genomic DNA came from cryopreserved PBMCs for TCR beta libraries. This sample was included in a study of cytotoxic CD8 clonotypes in ibrutinib-treated CLL. The CDR3 covers 14 residues. CDR1 is SGHRS and CDR2 is YFSETQ in the germline V gene. V lost 4 bases, J lost 8 bases, and 16 bases lay in between. The study's findings and limits: Public clonotypes, rarely seen, contracted or held steady on treatment.

This sequence originates from a human donor with chronic lymphocytic leukemia. The sequencing here drew on PBMCs, taken after 12 months of ibrutinib treatment. The gene calls are TRBV5-1 and TRBJ2-4, with D perhaps matching TRBD2 (6 bases). For the CDR3, the DNA is TGCGCCAGCAGCCCTAACAGGAGGGGTGACATTCAGTACTTC. Protein: CASSPNRRGDIQYF.